This T cell receptor (beta chain) was observed in a study of OX40 agonist ivuxolimab in advanced cancers. Method: immunoSEQ multiplex PCR; TCRdb's copy keeps in-frame clones and lacks some. The table lists around 99,000 clones, about 91% of them singletons. Per germline, CDR1 KGHSH and CDR2 LQKENI. The V and J ends lost 3 bases and 7 bases respectively, with 12 bases between them. The CDR3 has 13 amino acids. This clone was observed a single time. The TCR originated in an adult with an advanced solid tumor such as melanoma, head and neck, liver or kidney cancer. This chain joins TRBV18 and TRBJ1-1, with TRBD1 as a possible D gene (6 bases). The sequences come from CD4+ or CD8+ T cells sorted from blood, collected in a trial of the OX40 agonist ivuxolimab. The chain's CDR3 is CASSPDSLFEAFF. The CDR3 DNA is TGTGCCAGCTCACCGGACAGTTTGTTTGAAGCTTTCTTT.